Given below is one TCR beta chain in context. The antigen is not known. Trimming stripped 1 base from V and 4 bases from J, with 7 bases between. CDR3 length: 13 residues. Germline V lookup: CDR1 SEHNR, CDR2 FQNEAQ (reference sequence). This entry comes from a study of shared clonotypes between healthy human individuals. Broader study findings: Larger richness was generally estimated for naive than memory subsets. A few donors held about 5% of naive CD4 clonotypes in common. Compared with clonotypes that all four donors shared, non-shared clonotypes had lower generation probabilities. Sampling covered blood only; tissue repertoires likely differ.

Sequencing was performed with immunoSEQ multiplex PCR; in TCRdb, only in-frame clones are kept and a portion is missing. The sample yields over a million clones, approximately 97% seen once. The chain uses TRBV7-9 and TRBJ1-1, with D perhaps TRBD1 (5 bases). The sequenced sample was naive CD4+ T cells sorted from blood. Sample subset: CD45RA+ positively selected. This clonotype was obtained from a man aged 25 to 45 in good health. In DNA, the CDR3 is TGTGCCAGCAGCTTAGAACAGGCCACTGAAGCTTTCTTT. Amino acids: CASSLEQATEAFF.